The next 30 T cell receptor beta chains were all read from a single sample in a study of T cell responses to AZD1222 COVID-19 vaccine. Only in-frame clones appear in the TCRdb table, and some are missing; sequencing was by immunoSEQ multiplex PCR. The sample shows 85,000 to 100,000 clones, approximately 91% of them seen only once. The sequencing used peripheral blood, collected on day 0 of AZD1222 vaccination. Source of these receptors: an adult in good health.

J is TRBJ2-4 and V is TRBV5-4; the D gene is possibly TRBD2 (6 bases). The V end was cut by 6 bases, the J end by 7 bases, with 11 bases between. The CDR3 contains 12 residues. Germline V gene sequence: CDR1 SGHNT, CDR2 YYREEE (reference sequence). DNA of the CDR3: TGTGCCAGCAACGGTGCGGGGAACATTCAGTACTTC. Translating gives CASNGAGNIQYF.

V usage is TRBV5-4 and J usage is TRBJ2-2, with D perhaps matching TRBD1 (5 bases). V was shortened by 2 bases and J by 6 bases, with 5 bases between the two germline ends. This CDR3 is 12 amino acids long. Germline CDR1 SGHNT, CDR2 YYREEE (reference sequence). The CDR3 region has the DNA TGTGCCAGCAGCTTACAGGCCGGGGAGCTGTTTTTT. It is translated as CASSLQAGELFF.

The chain combines TRBV10-3 with TRBJ2-6, with a possible D match to TRBD2 (6 bases). CDR3 length: 16 residues. The germline gives CDR1 ENHRY, CDR2 SYGVKD. V lost 6 bases to trimming and J lost 4 bases, with 16 bases between them. CDR3 residues: CAISQGLGDGANVLTF. The CDR3, as DNA: TGTGCCATCAGCCAGGGACTGGGGGACGGGGCCAACGTCCTGACTTTC.

This clone was detected once. The CDR3 spells CASATGGGKAGELFF. CDR3 nucleotides: TGTGCCAGCGCAACCGGAGGGGGAAAAGCCGGGGAGCTGTTTTTT. The chain carries TRBV6-5 and TRBJ2-2, with D tentatively TRBD1 or TRBD2 (6 bases each). The V gene's germline CDR1 is MNHEY and CDR2 SVGAGI. V dropped 8 bases and J dropped 6 bases, with 19 bases sitting between them. The CDR3 has 15 residues.

This clone was seen once. The rearrangement links TRBV7-6 to TRBJ2-7; 7 bases align to TRBD2. There are 15 residues in the CDR3. Germline V gene lookup returns CDR1 SGHVS and CDR2 FNYEAQ. V shed 3 bases and J 6 bases; nucleotides not matched to a gene: 11. The CDR3 protein is CASSLRRGGSGEQYF. The CDR3 DNA is TGTGCCAGCAGCTTGAGACGCGGGGGATCGGGCGAGCAGTACTTC.

V usage is TRBV28 and J usage is TRBJ2-7, with TRBD2 identical over 7 bases. CDR1 and CDR2 (germline): MDHEN, SYDVKM. V shed 3 bases and J 5 bases; nucleotides not matched to a gene: 10. This CDR3 is built from 15 residues. DNA for the CDR3: TGTGCCAGCAGTTTGGGCGGGGGAGGAAAAGACGAGCAGTACTTC. Its translation: CASSLGGGGKDEQYF.

The J gene is TRBJ1-2, the V gene TRBV20-1; D call uncertain. Germline V gives CDR1 DFQATT, CDR2 SNEGSKA (reference sequence). Trimming removed 4 bases from V and 0 bases from J, with 3 bases in between. The CDR3 has 11 amino acids. The CDR3 DNA is TGCAGTGCTACTTCTAACTATGGCTACACCTTC. This codes for CSATSNYGYTF.

The chain joins TRBV6-2 or TRBV6-3 to TRBJ2-2; a possible D gene is TRBD2 (6 bases). Germline assignment: CDR1 MNHEY and CDR2 SVGEGT. With 5 bases removed from V and 0 bases from J, the gap between germline ends came to 19 bases. This CDR3 region has 18 residues. This CDR3 reads CASSNGLGRGSNTGELFF. The CDR3 bases are TGTGCCAGCAGTAACGGACTGGGGCGGGGATCGAACACCGGGGAGCTGTTTTTT.

The chain carries TRBV27 and TRBJ2-7; D gene uncertain. Germline lookup yields CDR1 MNHEY and CDR2 SMNVEV (reference sequence). CDR3 size: 15 residues. Trimming took 7 bases from V and 0 from J, leaving 16 bases between them. This CDR3 is CASTPLGGLSYEQYF. DNA for the CDR3: TGTGCCAGCACCCCCCTGGGCGGTCTCTCCTACGAGCAGTACTTC.

V gene TRBV19 combines with J gene TRBJ2-2; D possibly corresponds to TRBD1 (6 bases). The V and J ends lost 7 bases and 2 bases respectively, with 8 bases between them. Per germline, CDR1 LNHDA and CDR2 SQIVND (reference sequence). CDR3 length: 13 amino acids. CDR3 protein: CASIQGNTGELFF. CDR3 coding DNA: TGTGCCAGTATACAGGGAAACACCGGGGAGCTGTTTTTT.

The rearrangement uses TRBV3-1 (or the pseudogene TRBV3-2) and TRBJ2-7; D unresolved. The V gene lost 9 bases and the J gene lost 0 bases, with 15 bases spanning the gap. This CDR3 spans 14 amino acids. Germline V lookup: CDR1 LGHDT, CDR2 YNNKEL (reference sequence). Written as DNA, the CDR3 is TGTGCCAGTGGGAAGGACGATAGCTCCTACGAGCAGTACTTC. Protein product: CASGKDDSSYEQYF.

The chain recombines TRBV21-1 with TRBJ2-3; the D segment call TRBD1 is taken from the table without a DNA check. TRBV21-1 is classified as a pseudogene. This CDR3 has 17 residues. CDR3 amino acids: CASSKGASGVVPDTQYF. The DNA for the CDR3 is TGTGCCAGCAGCAAAGGTGCATCAGGGGTCGTACCAGATACGCAGTATTTT.

This chain links TRBV7-3 with TRBJ2-1, with 7 bases fitting TRBD1. CDR3 length: 14 residues. CDR1 and CDR2 (germline): SGHTA, FQGTGA. V gave up 5 bases and J gave up 4 bases; unmatched junction bases: 5. The CDR3 bases are TGTGCCAGCAGCAAAGACAGGGTATACAATGAGCAGTTCTTC. The encoded protein is CASSKDRVYNEQFF.

This chain uses TRBV10-2 with TRBJ1-2; D may be TRBD1 (6 bases). V was trimmed by 3 bases and J by 8 bases, leaving 13 bases between them. Germline lookup yields CDR1 WSHSY and CDR2 SAAADI. The CDR3 loop spans 13 amino acids. The CDR3 DNA reads TGCGCCAGCAGTGACATGGGGGCCAGAGGCTACACCTTC. Its protein is CASSDMGARGYTF.

J is TRBJ1-5 and V is TRBV5-8; a possible D gene is TRBD1 (5 bases). In germline, CDR1 is SGHTS, CDR2 YDEGEE. This CDR3 is built from 15 residues. Trimming stripped 5 bases from V and 6 bases from J, with 18 bases between. In DNA form, the CDR3 reads TGTGCCAGCAGTAGGGACCCAGTTAGTATTCAGCCCCAGCATTTT. Its translation: CASSRDPVSIQPQHF.

The CDR3 loop reads CASSTHGQPQHF. The CDR3 DNA sequence: TGTGCCAGCAGCACCCATGGTCAGCCCCAGCATTTT. The genes are TRBV28 and TRBJ1-5; no clear D gene. Trimming shortened V by 6 bases and J by 6 bases, and 9 bases separated the two germline ends. CDR1 is MDHEN, CDR2 SYDVKM, per germline. CDR3 length equals 12 residues.

The V gene is TRBV6-5, the J gene TRBJ2-7; 9 bases map to TRBD1. The CDR3 loop spans 14 amino acids. Germline V gene sequence: CDR1 MNHEY, CDR2 SVGAGI. The V segment lost 7 bases and the J segment 4 bases; nucleotides outside the gene matches: 8. CDR3 sequence: CASNPTGGPYEQYF. In DNA form, the CDR3 reads TGTGCCAGCAACCCGACAGGGGGACCGTACGAGCAGTACTTC.

The J gene is TRBJ1-1, the V gene TRBV2, with D possibly TRBD1 on 5 matching bases. The V gene lost 6 bases and the J gene lost 5 bases, with 13 bases spanning the gap. Germline CDR1 reads SNHLY; CDR2 reads FYNNEI. This CDR3 spans 13 amino acids. The CDR3, as DNA: TGTGCCAGCAGAACGGGACTCCGGACTGAAGCTTTCTTT. Translated, it gives CASRTGLRTEAFF.

V and J are TRBV12-3 or TRBV12-4 and TRBJ1-1; no firm D call. There are 12 residues in the CDR3. V was shortened by 5 bases and J by 3 bases, with 7 bases between the two germline ends. The chain's CDR3 is CASSVIYTEAFF. CDR3 bases: TGTGCCAGCAGTGTTATCTACACTGAAGCTTTCTTT.

The CDR3 DNA sequence: TGTGCCAGCAGCTTAGATCCCGGAGACAGGAGTGAAGCTTTCTTT. It is translated as CASSLDPGDRSEAFF. The chain employs TRBV11-2 and TRBJ1-1, with D possibly matching TRBD1 (6 bases). V lost 0 bases and J 7 bases, leaving 15 bases between the germline ends. CDR3 length equals 15 residues. Looked up from germline, CDR1 is SGHAT and CDR2 is FQNNGV.

The chain combines TRBV5-1 with TRBJ1-3; D gene unclear. Trimming stripped 0 bases from V and 0 bases from J, with 7 bases between. The CDR3 sequence is 15 residues long. Germline values: CDR1 SGHRS, CDR2 YFSETQ. CDR3 sequence: CASSLGGYSGNTIYF. DNA of the CDR3: TGCGCCAGCAGCTTGGGTGGTTACTCTGGAAACACCATATATTTT.

This clone was recorded only once. This chain links TRBV28 with TRBJ1-2; TRBD1 matches at 9 bases. The junction had 8 bases not matched to a gene; V was cut back by 4 bases and J by 14 bases. The germline CDR1 and CDR2 sequences are MDHEN and SYDVKM. There are 12 residues in the CDR3. CDR3 bases: TGTGCCAGCAGTTCCGGGACAGGGCCTGCGACCTTC. It yields the protein CASSSGTGPATF.

The chain recombines TRBV19 with TRBJ1-5, with TRBD1 as a possible D gene (6 bases). CDR3 size: 14 residues. V dropped 4 bases and J dropped 3 bases, with 10 bases sitting between them. Germline CDR1 reads LNHDA; CDR2 reads SQIVND (reference sequence). The CDR3 reads CASSSPGHNQPQHF. For the CDR3, the DNA is TGTGCCAGTAGTAGTCCGGGACACAATCAGCCCCAGCATTTT.

The V gene is TRBV28, the J gene TRBJ1-2; 8 bases align to TRBD1. Germline V lookup: CDR1 MDHEN, CDR2 SYDVKM. This CDR3 spans 14 amino acids. Unmatched junction bases numbered 2, after V lost 5 bases and J lost 0 bases. The CDR3 DNA reads TGTGCCAGCAGTCGACAGGGGACTAACTATGGCTACACCTTC. Translation gives CASSRQGTNYGYTF.

The V and J genes are TRBV6-5 and TRBJ2-1; no clear D gene. Germline CDR1 reads MNHEY; CDR2 reads SVGAGI. The CDR3 is made up of 15 amino acids. Trimming shortened V by 7 bases and J by 5 bases, and 18 bases separated the two germline ends. CDR3 sequence reads: CASTSPSTANNEQFF. The CDR3 DNA follows: TGTGCCAGCACGTCGCCCTCGACGGCTAACAATGAGCAGTTCTTC.

A few counts support this clone. The J gene is TRBJ1-1, the V gene TRBV21-1; the D segment call TRBD1 is taken from the table without a DNA check. TRBV21-1 has pseudogene status. This CDR3 contains 16 residues. CDR3 loop: CASSSSGQGRNTEAFF. The DNA of the CDR3 is TGTGCCAGCAGCAGCTCGGGACAGGGGAGGAACACTGAAGCTTTCTTT.

The chain's CDR3 is CASSLGAGGRSYNEQFF. The CDR3, as DNA: TGTGCCAGCAGCTTGGGTGCTGGGGGGAGAAGTTACAATGAGCAGTTCTTC. This chain connects TRBV5-4 to TRBJ2-1, with a tentative D call TRBD2 (6 bases). Germline V gene sequence: CDR1 SGHNT, CDR2 YYREEE (reference sequence). V was shortened by 0 bases and J by 4 bases, with 17 bases between the two germline ends. CDR3 length: 17 amino acids.

The chain recombines TRBV24-1 with TRBJ1-1; D is unclear. Germline CDR1 and CDR2: KGHDR and SFDVKD. The CDR3 is made up of 15 amino acids. Trimming left V 4 bases short and J 3 bases short, with 14 bases between. The CDR3 region has the DNA TGTGCCACCAGTGAGATCGAGCATTCCGACACTGAAGCTTTCTTT. Its translation: CATSEIEHSDTEAFF.

This clone was picked up one time. V gene TRBV7-8 combines with J gene TRBJ1-4; D unresolved. The CDR3 totals 13 residues. Trimming cost V 5 bases and J 7 bases, with 11 bases left between them. From germline, CDR1 is SGHVS and CDR2 FQNEAQ. CDR3 in amino acids: CASSLVLTEKLFF. Here the CDR3 DNA reads TGTGCCAGCAGCCTGGTACTTACTGAAAAACTGTTTTTT.

The CDR3 DNA sequence: TGTGCCAGCAGCCAAAACAATGGTGGCTACACCTTC. It encodes CASSQNNGGYTF. The chain employs TRBV3-1 (or the pseudogene TRBV3-2) and TRBJ1-2; D gene unclear. Trimming took 2 bases from V and 7 from J, leaving 8 bases between them. This CDR3 has 12 residues. CDR1 and CDR2 from the germline V gene are LGHDT and YNNKEL (reference sequence).